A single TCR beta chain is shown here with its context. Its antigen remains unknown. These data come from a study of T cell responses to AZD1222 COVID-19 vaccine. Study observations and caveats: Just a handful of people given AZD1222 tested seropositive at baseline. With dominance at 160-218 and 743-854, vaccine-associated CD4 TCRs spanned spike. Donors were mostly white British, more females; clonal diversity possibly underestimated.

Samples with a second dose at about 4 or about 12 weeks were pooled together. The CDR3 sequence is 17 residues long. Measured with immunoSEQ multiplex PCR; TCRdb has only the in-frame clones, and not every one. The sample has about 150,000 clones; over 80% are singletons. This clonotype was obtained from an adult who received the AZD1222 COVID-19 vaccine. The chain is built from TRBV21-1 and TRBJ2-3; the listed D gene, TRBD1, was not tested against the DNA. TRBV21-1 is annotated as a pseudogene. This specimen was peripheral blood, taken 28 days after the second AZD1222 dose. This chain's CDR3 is CASSSLGQGQNTDTQYF. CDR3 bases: TGTGCCAGCAGCTCCCTCGGACAGGGGCAAAACACAGATACGCAGTATTTT.